The 19 T cell receptor beta chains given below trace back to one sample, sequenced in a study of blood T cells in healthy people across ages. Primed by a sample-barcoded 5' primer and a J-beta primer mix, a second PCR proceeded for about 6 to 11 cycles. TCRdb fed the 5' RACE reads into MiXCR, producing one record per CDR3 protein. Among over a million distinct CDR3 sequences, over 35% were seen once, and the ten largest hold approximately 19%. Sequencing was carried out using blood. The receptor source for this set is a woman in her fifties or sixties in good health.

The chain employs TRBV12-3 or TRBV12-4 and TRBJ2-4; 9 nucleotides line up with TRBD2. Gene TRBJ2-7 matches the end of the DNA better, so the J call may be wrong. There are 16 residues in the CDR3. The CDR3, as DNA: TGTGCCAGCAGTTTATATAGCGGGAGATACATCGACGAGCAGTACTTC. Translation: CASSLYSGRYIDEQYF.

The chain uses TRBV13 and TRBJ2-7, with TRBD2 matching over 11 bases. The CDR3 is made up of 18 amino acids. V shed 2 bases, J shed 7 bases, and the junction held 16 bases outside the gene matches. The germline V gene encodes CDR1 PRHDT and CDR2 FYEKMQ (reference sequence). The CDR3 coding sequence is TGTGCCAGCAGCTTACTCGAAGGTGTCGTTAGCGGGAGGGGAGAGCAGTACTTC. Translation gives CASSLLEGVVSGRGEQYF.

The CDR3: CATSRSLSYEQYF. CDR3 coding DNA: TGTGCCACCAGCCGCAGCCTCTCCTACGAGCAGTACTTC. The J gene is TRBJ2-7, the V gene TRBV15, with no clear D. CDR3 length: 13 amino acids. With 5 bases removed from V and 0 bases from J, the gap between germline ends came to 8 bases. CDR1 LNHNV and CDR2 YYDKDF come from the germline V gene (reference sequence).

This sequence joins TRBV28 and TRBJ2-3; D gene uncertain. The germline gives CDR1 MDHEN, CDR2 SYDVKM. The CDR3 spans 12 residues. Trimming shortened V by 5 bases and J by 14 bases, and 17 bases separated the two germline ends. CDR3 region: CASSDSVKFWYF. CDR3 bases: TGTGCCAGCAGTGATTCAGTAAAATTCTGGTATTTT.

The chain carries TRBV20-1 and TRBJ2-3, with 10 nucleotides matching TRBD1. The CDR3 has 14 residues. Per germline, CDR1 DFQATT and CDR2 SNEGSKA (reference sequence). V dropped 6 bases and J dropped 3; count of bases not matched to a gene: 6. The CDR3 DNA reads TGCAGTGCCCCAGACAGGGGGCTAACAGATACGCAGTATTTT. It yields the protein CSAPDRGLTDTQYF.

This chain links TRBV5-1 with TRBJ2-5; 13 bases align to TRBD2. V lost 5 bases to trimming and J lost 5 bases; unmatched junction nucleotides: 6. CDR1 SGHRS and CDR2 YFSETQ come from the germline V gene. This CDR3 spans 15 amino acids. The CDR3 here is CASRTSGRALETQYF. The CDR3 DNA sequence: TGCGCCAGCAGAACTAGCGGGAGGGCCTTGGAGACCCAGTACTTC.

The chain links TRBV6-2 or TRBV6-3 to TRBJ2-7, with TRBD2 as a possible D gene (6 bases). CDR1 MNHEY and CDR2 SVGEGT come from the germline V gene. V lost 6 bases, J lost 0 bases, and 24 bases lay in between. The CDR3 has 18 residues. CDR3 sequence: CASSHLREGGTYSYEQYF. As DNA, the CDR3 is TGTGCCAGCAGCCACCTCCGTGAAGGCGGGACCTACTCCTACGAGCAGTACTTC.

The rearrangement uses TRBV3-1 and TRBJ2-3; 7 bases align to TRBD1. Germline assignment: CDR1 LGHDT and CDR2 YNNKEL (reference sequence). Trimming removed 4 bases from V and 4 bases from J; junction bases left unmatched: 8. This CDR3 region has 15 residues. CDR3 loop: CASSRQGRGPDTQYF. As DNA, the CDR3 is TGTGCCAGCAGCCGACAGGGAAGGGGCCCAGATACGCAGTATTTT.

The J gene is TRBJ2-1, the V gene TRBV24-1, with a possible D match to TRBD1 (6 bases). The J call is in doubt because the DNA end fits TRBJ2-7 better. This CDR3 region has 15 residues. Germline CDR1 and CDR2: KGHDR and SFDVKD. In DNA form, the CDR3 reads TGTGCCACCAGTGCTTCGGACAGTCGCTACAATGAGCAGTACTTC. This sequence encodes CATSASDSRYNEQYF.

This clonotype was observed a handful of times. The V call is TRBV29-1, the J call TRBJ1-5; TRBD1 might be the D (6 bases). This CDR3 is 13 amino acids long. V lost 4 bases and J lost 1, with 8 bases in between. Germline assignment: CDR1 SQVTM and CDR2 ANQGSEA. The CDR3, as DNA: TGCAGCGTTGGGGGGGCAAGCAATCAGCCCCAGCATTTT. This codes for CSVGGASNQPQHF.

Judged by abundance, this clonotype is medium-sized. The chain has TRBV13 and TRBJ2-7; D tentatively reads TRBD1 or TRBD2 (5 bases each). The CDR3 spans 14 residues. The ends were cut back, 5 bases at V and 6 bases at J, with 17 bases in the middle. Germline lookup yields CDR1 PRHDT and CDR2 FYEKMQ (reference sequence). The CDR3 coding sequence is TGTGCCAGCAGCCCGGGGCTTGTTCCTGGCGAGCAGTACTTC. Encoded protein: CASSPGLVPGEQYF.

This clonotype was observed at least ten times. The V call is TRBV15, the J call TRBJ2-7, with a tentative D call TRBD1 (6 bases). The CDR3 length is 17 residues. Germline V gene lookup returns CDR1 LNHNV and CDR2 YYDKDF (reference sequence). V lost 0 bases, J lost 0 bases, and 15 bases lay in between. The CDR3 nucleotides read TGTGCCACCAGCAGAGATGATTGGTCGGGACACTCCTACGAGCAGTACTTC. Protein product: CATSRDDWSGHSYEQYF.

V gene TRBV6-2 or TRBV6-3 combines with J gene TRBJ2-4; 7 nucleotides align to TRBD1. The CDR3 is 14 amino acids. The germline V gene has CDR1 MNHEY and CDR2 SVGEGT. V dropped 6 bases and J dropped 4; count of bases not matched to a gene: 6. CDR3 DNA sequence: TGTGCCAGCAGGGGATCGACAGGGAAAAACATTCAGTACTTC. This gives the protein CASRGSTGKNIQYF.

The chain links TRBV28 to TRBJ2-3; D not certain. Trimming pared 4 bases from V and 4 bases from J, leaving 27 bases between. CDR1 is MDHEN and CDR2 is SYDVKM in the germline V gene. CDR3 length: 19 residues. CDR3 sequence: CASSSWSSMEISKSDTQYF. The CDR3 bases are TGTGCCAGCAGTTCCTGGTCGAGCATGGAGATCTCGAAGTCAGATACGCAGTATTTT.

V and J are TRBV7-9 and TRBJ1-4; no reliable D call. From germline, CDR1 is SEHNR and CDR2 FQNEAQ (reference sequence). This CDR3 spans 19 amino acids. The V gene lost 7 bases and the J gene lost 6 bases, with 30 bases spanning the gap. The chain's CDR3 is CASTSKEGSIIPPHEKLFF. In nucleotides, the CDR3 is TGTGCCAGCACCTCTAAGGAGGGTTCGATCATTCCCCCTCATGAAAAACTGTTTTTT.

This chain joins TRBV12-3 or TRBV12-4 and TRBJ2-3; D might be TRBD1 or TRBD2, each matching 6 bases. V lost 4 bases, J lost 1 base, and 24 bases lay in between. The CDR3 is 19 amino acids. The CDR3 nucleotides are TGTGCCAGCAGTTCCTCGGGGGCTTTGGTCCTACGGGGCACAGATACGCAGTATTTT. As protein: CASSSSGALVLRGTDTQYF.

A single count supports this clonotype. V gene TRBV7-9 combines with J gene TRBJ2-3; 8 positions match TRBD2. CDR1 and CDR2 from the germline V gene are SEHNR and FQNEAQ (reference sequence). Trimming at V came to 1 base and at J to 3 bases, leaving 9 bases not matched to a gene. The CDR3 totals 17 residues. The CDR3 nucleotides read TGTGCCAGCAGCTTAGATATTAGCGGGAAGGCGACAGATACGCAGTATTTT. This codes for CASSLDISGKATDTQYF.

The rearrangement joins TRBV25-1 to TRBJ1-6, with D possibly matching TRBD1 (5 bases). CDR3 length: 15 amino acids. Trimming pared 4 bases from V and 3 bases from J, leaving 10 bases between. Germline V gene sequence: CDR1 MGHDK, CDR2 SYGVNS. As DNA, the CDR3 is TGTGCCAGCAGTGTGACAGCTAACTATAATTCACCCCTCCACTTT. It translates to CASSVTANYNSPLHF.

V gene TRBV13 combines with J gene TRBJ2-1; no reliable D call. This CDR3 contains 14 residues. Germline V gene sequence: CDR1 PRHDT, CDR2 FYEKMQ (reference sequence). Trimming stripped 5 bases from V and 6 bases from J, with 14 bases between. In DNA, the CDR3 is TGTGCCAGCAGCACCCAGGACGGCTCCAATGAGCAGTTCTTC. Its protein is CASSTQDGSNEQFF.